One and the same sample provided the 10 T cell receptor beta chains below, sequenced in a study of blood T cell repertoires in COVID-19. Only in-frame clones appear in the TCRdb table, and some are missing; sequencing was by immunoSEQ multiplex PCR. Of hundreds of thousands of clones in the sample, roughly 89% were seen once. The specimen was PBMCs or T cells enriched from blood (not recorded which). Every receptor here comes from a man aged 55 to 70 who had recovered from COVID-19.

The genes are TRBV28 and TRBJ2-7; the match to TRBD2 covers 9 bases. The CDR3 totals 14 residues. The trim removed 6 bases at V and 6 bases at J, leaving 9 bases unmatched. Germline-derived CDR1 and CDR2 are MDHEN and SYDVKM. The CDR3 coding sequence is TGTGCCAGCAGGTCTAGCGGGGCCGGCTTCGAGCAGTACTTC. It codes for CASRSSGAGFEQYF.

The sample holds one count of this clone. This chain links TRBV6-5 with TRBJ2-7; TRBD1 matches 9 bases. Trimming at V came to 10 bases and at J to 2 bases, leaving 6 bases not matched to a gene. CDR1 MNHEY and CDR2 SVGAGI come from the germline V gene. CDR3 size: 13 residues. CDR3 region: CANLRDRAYEQYF. CDR3 coding DNA: TGTGCCAACCTCCGGGACAGGGCCTACGAGCAGTACTTC.

Here the CDR3 reads CASSLGAGGAFRETQYF. The CDR3 DNA reads TGTGCCAGCAGCTTAGGAGCAGGGGGCGCGTTCAGGGAGACCCAGTACTTC. The chain recombines TRBV7-3 with TRBJ2-5; 8 bases are shared with TRBD1. CDR1 is SGHTA, CDR2 FQGTGA, per germline. Trimming at V came to 2 bases and at J to 5 bases, leaving 13 bases not matched to a gene. The CDR3 spans 17 residues. Filled out from reference TRBV7-3 and TRBJ2-5, the complete variable domain reads GAGVSQTPSNKVTEKGKYVELRCDPISGHTALYWYRQSLGQGPEFLIYFQGTGAADDSGLPNDRFFAVRPEGSVSTLKIQRTERGDSAVYLCASSLGAGGAFRETQYFGPGTRLLVL.

This clone was observed a few times. J is TRBJ2-2 and V is TRBV11-3; D is ambiguous. The CDR3 is 11 amino acids. Germline CDR1 reads SGHNT; CDR2 reads YENEEA. Deletions cut 5 bases from V and 7 bases from J, with 5 bases between. The CDR3 here is CASSVSGELFF. For the CDR3, the DNA is TGTGCCAGCAGCGTGAGCGGGGAGCTGTTTTTT.

V usage is TRBV19 and J usage is TRBJ1-5, with TRBD1 matching over 7 bases. Germline V gives CDR1 LNHDA, CDR2 SQIVND (reference sequence). Trimming cost V 4 bases and J 4 bases; bases outside gene matches: 4. This CDR3 spans 14 amino acids. The CDR3 here is CASSKGAWNQPQHF. Written as DNA, the CDR3 is TGTGCCAGTAGTAAGGGGGCATGGAATCAGCCCCAGCATTTT.

The rearrangement uses TRBV28 and TRBJ2-1; tentative D call: TRBD1 (6 bases). The CDR3 contains 15 residues. Trimming took 2 bases from V and 9 from J, leaving 17 bases between them. Germline V gene lookup returns CDR1 MDHEN and CDR2 SYDVKM. The CDR3 DNA reads TGTGCCAGCAGTTTACCCCAACAGGGAACGGGTGAGCAGTTCTTC. It translates to CASSLPQQGTGEQFF.

This clone was counted once. The V and J genes are TRBV5-1 and TRBJ2-2, with 7 bases aligning to TRBD2. Losses at the gene ends were 0 bases for V and 4 bases for J; bases not matched to a gene: 15. Germline V gene data show CDR1 as SGHRS and CDR2 as YFSETQ. The CDR3 runs to 19 residues. The CDR3, as DNA: TGCGCCAGCAGCTTGGGGGTCGCTAGCGGCCCCATGGGCACCGGGGAGCTGTTTTTT. It is translated as CASSLGVASGPMGTGELFF.

Here the CDR3 reads CASSLLSGETQYF. The CDR3 DNA follows: TGTGCCAGCAGTTTATTGTCAGGGGAGACCCAGTACTTC. The rearrangement joins TRBV27 to TRBJ2-5; tentatively, D is TRBD1 (5 bases). The CDR3 runs 13 residues. Germline CDR1 reads MNHEY; CDR2 reads SMNVEV (reference sequence). Trimming shortened V by 1 base and J by 5 bases, and 8 bases separated the two germline ends.

This rearrangement joins TRBV7-3 to TRBJ2-2; D call uncertain. The CDR3 contains 17 residues. Germline CDR1 reads SGHTA; CDR2 reads FQGTGA. V was trimmed by 3 bases and J by 0 bases, leaving 14 bases between them. DNA of the CDR3: TGTGCCAGCAGCTTTAAGGTCGGCACAGCGAACACCGGGGAGCTGTTTTTT. Amino acid sequence: CASSFKVGTANTGELFF.

V and J are TRBV7-2 and TRBJ2-7; 8 bases align to TRBD2. The germline V gene has CDR1 SGHTA and CDR2 FQGNSA. With V trimmed by 4 bases and J by 1 base, 6 bases remained unmatched. CDR3 length: 15 residues. The CDR3 here is CASSSRVAGSYEQYF. CDR3 bases: TGTGCCAGCAGCTCTAGAGTAGCGGGGTCCTACGAGCAGTACTTC.